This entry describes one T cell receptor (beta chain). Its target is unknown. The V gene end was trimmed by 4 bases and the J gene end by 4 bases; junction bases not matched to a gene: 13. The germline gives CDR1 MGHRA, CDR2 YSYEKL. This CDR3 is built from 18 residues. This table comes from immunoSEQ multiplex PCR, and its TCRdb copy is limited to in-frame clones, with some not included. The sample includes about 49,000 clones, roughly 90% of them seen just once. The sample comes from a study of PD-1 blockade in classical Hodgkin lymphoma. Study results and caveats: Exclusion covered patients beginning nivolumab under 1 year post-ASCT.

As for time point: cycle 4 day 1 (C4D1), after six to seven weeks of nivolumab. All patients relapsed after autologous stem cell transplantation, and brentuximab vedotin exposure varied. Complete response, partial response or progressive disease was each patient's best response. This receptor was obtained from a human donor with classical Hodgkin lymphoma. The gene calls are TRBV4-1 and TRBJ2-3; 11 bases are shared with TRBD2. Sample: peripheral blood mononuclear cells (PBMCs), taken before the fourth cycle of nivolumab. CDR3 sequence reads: CASSLGGGLAGGADTQYF. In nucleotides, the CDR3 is TGCGCCAGCAGCCTAGGAGGTGGGCTAGCGGGAGGCGCAGATACGCAGTATTTT.